These T cell receptor beta chains were read from a single sample in a study of siplizumab effects on memory and regulatory T cells. The method was immunoSEQ multiplex PCR; TCRdb's version includes in-frame clones alone and lacks a portion of them. The sample lists tens of thousands of clones, more than 80% occurring once. The sequencing sample was made of naive CD4+ T cells sorted from blood. The receptors come from a human donor in good health. The CDR3 runs from the conserved cysteine through the conserved F or W. A D gene is named only where the DNA matches it firmly. Size tells how often a clone was seen (once, few, many) or the class of an expanded clone, and some rows leave it out.

CDR3 DNA: TGTGCCAGCAGTGAAGCGCAACGGCAAGAGACCCAGTACTTC
CDR3 protein: CASSEAQRQETQYF
V gene: TRBV6-1
J gene: TRBJ2-5
clone size: once
D gene: NA

CDR3 DNA: TGTGCCAGCAGTATTCTAACAGAGACCCAGTACTTC
CDR3 protein: CASSILTETQYF
V gene: TRBV25-1
J gene: TRBJ2-5
clone size: NA
D gene: NA

CDR3 DNA: TGTGCCATCAGCGAGGGAGCTTTAGAGCAGTTCTTC
CDR3 protein: CAISEGALEQFF
V gene: TRBV10-3
J gene: TRBJ2-1
clone size: NA
D gene: NA

CDR3 DNA: TGCGCCAGCAGCCCCGGGCAGGGCGCTGGAAACACCATATATTTT
CDR3 protein: CASSPGQGAGNTIYF
V gene: TRBV5-1
J gene: TRBJ1-3
clone size: NA
D gene: NA

CDR3 DNA: TGTGCCAGCAGCCGGGACAGGGGGTCTGGCTACACCTTC
CDR3 protein: CASSRDRGSGYTF
V gene: TRBV7-6
J gene: TRBJ1-2
clone size: NA
D gene: TRBD1

CDR3 DNA: TGTGCCACCCTAGCGGGATTATACTACGAGCAGTACTTC
CDR3 protein: CATLAGLYYEQYF
V gene: TRBV28
J gene: TRBJ2-7
clone size: NA
D gene: TRBD2

CDR3 DNA: TGTGCCAGCAGCCCCCAATTAAGGGTGAACACTGAAGCTTTCTTT
CDR3 protein: CASSPQLRVNTEAFF
V gene: TRBV9
J gene: TRBJ1-1
clone size: NA
D gene: NA

CDR3 DNA: TGTGCCAGCAGTCGACAGGACCATCTGTACTTC
CDR3 protein: CASSRQDHLYF
V gene: TRBV6-5
J gene: TRBJ2-5
clone size: NA
D gene: NA

CDR3 DNA: TGTGCCAGTAGTAGGACATCCGGTCAGCCCCAGCATTTT
CDR3 protein: CASSRTSGQPQHF
V gene: TRBV19
J gene: TRBJ1-5
clone size: few
D gene: NA

CDR3 DNA: TGTGCCAGCAGTTTGGGCAGGTCGACGGGCTACACCTTC
CDR3 protein: CASSLGRSTGYTF
V gene: TRBV27
J gene: TRBJ1-2
clone size: NA
D gene: NA

CDR3 DNA: TGTGCCAGCAGTTTACCTATGGAGACAGGATTCTATAGCAATCAGCCCCAGCATTTT
CDR3 protein: CASSLPMETGFYSNQPQHF
V gene: TRBV27
J gene: TRBJ1-5
clone size: NA
D gene: NA

CDR3 DNA: TGCGCCAGCAAGGTCGGCGGCGCTGAAGCTTTCTTT
CDR3 protein: CASKVGGAEAFF
V gene: TRBV5-1
J gene: TRBJ1-1
clone size: once
D gene: NA

CDR3 DNA: TGCGCCAGCAGCTTGGCCGCGGCCATGAACACTGAAGCTTTCTTT
CDR3 protein: CASSLAAAMNTEAFF
V gene: TRBV5-1
J gene: TRBJ1-1
clone size: NA
D gene: NA

CDR3 DNA: TGTGCCATCGATGGCTACACCTTC
CDR3 protein: CAIDGYTF
V gene: TRBV7-9
J gene: TRBJ1-2
clone size: NA
D gene: NA

CDR3 DNA: TGTGCCAGCAGTTCGATCATCAGTCTTGGCTACACCTTC
CDR3 protein: CASSSIISLGYTF
V gene: TRBV6-1
J gene: TRBJ1-2
clone size: NA
D gene: NA

CDR3 DNA: TGTGCCAGCAGCCGAGGGGCAAGCTCTGGAAACACCATATATTTT
CDR3 protein: CASSRGASSGNTIYF
V gene: TRBV25-1
J gene: TRBJ1-3
clone size: NA
D gene: NA

CDR3 DNA: TGTGCCAGCAGCCCTAACGGACAGGGACTAGAGACCCAGTACTTC
CDR3 protein: CASSPNGQGLETQYF
V gene: TRBV6-5
J gene: TRBJ2-5
clone size: NA
D gene: TRBD1

CDR3 DNA: TGTGCCAGCTCCATCTCGACAGGGGGCTTAGAGACCCAGTACTTC
CDR3 protein: CASSISTGGLETQYF
V gene: TRBV18
J gene: TRBJ2-5
clone size: NA
D gene: TRBD1

CDR3 DNA: TGCGCCAGCAGCTTGGCCGGGGAACGGGGGGATACGCAGTATTTT
CDR3 protein: CASSLAGERGDTQYF
V gene: TRBV5-1
J gene: TRBJ2-3
clone size: once
D gene: NA

CDR3 DNA: TGTGCCAGCAGTTTCGGGGTGGGGTTATATGAGCAGTTCTTC
CDR3 protein: CASSFGVGLYEQFF
V gene: TRBV27
J gene: TRBJ2-1
clone size: NA
D gene: NA

CDR3 DNA: TGTGCCAGCAGTTACGGGGGCGATGTCTACGAGCAGTACTTC
CDR3 protein: CASSYGGDVYEQYF
V gene: TRBV6-6
J gene: TRBJ2-7
clone size: NA
D gene: NA

CDR3 DNA: TGTGCCAGCAGCCCAGCAGGCACCATTAGCTATGGCTACACCTTC
CDR3 protein: CASSPAGTISYGYTF
V gene: TRBV9
J gene: TRBJ1-2
clone size: NA
D gene: NA

CDR3 DNA: TGTGCCAGCAGACCACAGGGGAAAGGAGGAGAGACCCAGTACTTC
CDR3 protein: CASRPQGKGGETQYF
V gene: TRBV5-4
J gene: TRBJ2-5
clone size: once
D gene: TRBD1

CDR3 DNA: TGTGCCAGCAGCCCGGCTGGACAGGGAACAGGTGGCTACACCTTC
CDR3 protein: CASSPAGQGTGGYTF
V gene: TRBV7-9
J gene: TRBJ1-2
clone size: NA
D gene: TRBD1

CDR3 DNA: TGTGCCAGCTCACCAGTCCGGCGGGAGATTTCGGCCGGGGAGCTGTTTTTT
CDR3 protein: CASSPVRREISAGELFF
V gene: TRBV18
J gene: TRBJ2-2
clone size: NA
D gene: TRBD2

CDR3 DNA: TGTGCCAGCAGTCTCGGGACAGGGGGCACAGATACGCAGTATTTT
CDR3 protein: CASSLGTGGTDTQYF
V gene: TRBV11-2
J gene: TRBJ2-3
clone size: NA
D gene: TRBD1

CDR3 DNA: TGTGCCAGCAGGCCCGGGGGCACCTATGGCTACACCTTC
CDR3 protein: CASRPGGTYGYTF
V gene: TRBV27
J gene: TRBJ1-2
clone size: NA
D gene: NA

CDR3 DNA: TGTGCCAGCAGCGTCACTAGCGGGGGGGAGACCCAGTACTTC
CDR3 protein: CASSVTSGGETQYF
V gene: TRBV9
J gene: TRBJ2-5
clone size: NA
D gene: TRBD2

CDR3 DNA: TGCGCCAGCAGTTCGACTAGCGGGACGACCGGGGAGCTGTTTTTT
CDR3 protein: CASSSTSGTTGELFF
V gene: TRBV5-1
J gene: TRBJ2-2
clone size: NA
D gene: TRBD2

CDR3 DNA: TGTGCCAGCTTAGACAGGGGGATCTACAATGAGCAGTTCTTC
CDR3 protein: CASLDRGIYNEQFF
V gene: TRBV6-1
J gene: TRBJ2-1
clone size: NA
D gene: TRBD1

CDR3 DNA: TGTGCCAGCAGCTTAGACCTACAGGGGACCGGTCAGCCCCAGCATTTT
CDR3 protein: CASSLDLQGTGQPQHF
V gene: TRBV11-2
J gene: TRBJ1-5
clone size: NA
D gene: TRBD1

CDR3 DNA: TGTGCCACCAGCAGTGAGGGACAGGGGTTCGGCTACACCTTC
CDR3 protein: CATSSEGQGFGYTF
V gene: TRBV15
J gene: TRBJ1-2
clone size: NA
D gene: TRBD1

CDR3 DNA: TGTGCCAGCTCACCACTAGCGACCAACTACGAGCAGTACTTC
CDR3 protein: CASSPLATNYEQYF
V gene: TRBV18
J gene: TRBJ2-7
clone size: few
D gene: NA